This T cell receptor beta chain stems from a study of cytomegalovirus exposure and HLA in healthy donors. Use of 60 Vbeta and 13 Jbeta primers characterized the PCR. Clones were sequenced by immunoSEQ multiplex PCR, and TCRdb holds only the in-frame ones, with some missing. The table records some 140,000 clones, around 72% of them present only once. The CDR3 has 16 residues. The V end was cut by 1 base, the J end by 0 bases, with 11 bases between. Germline V lookup: CDR1 SGHDT, CDR2 YYEEEE. The chain uses TRBV5-6 and TRBJ2-1; D might be TRBD1 (6 bases). This receptor was taken from a woman in her thirties or forties in good health and CMV-seronegative. The source material was PBMCs. DNA of the CDR3: TGTGCCAGCAGCTTGAATCAGGGGCCCTCCTACAATGAGCAGTTCTTC. Residues: CASSLNQGPSYNEQFF.